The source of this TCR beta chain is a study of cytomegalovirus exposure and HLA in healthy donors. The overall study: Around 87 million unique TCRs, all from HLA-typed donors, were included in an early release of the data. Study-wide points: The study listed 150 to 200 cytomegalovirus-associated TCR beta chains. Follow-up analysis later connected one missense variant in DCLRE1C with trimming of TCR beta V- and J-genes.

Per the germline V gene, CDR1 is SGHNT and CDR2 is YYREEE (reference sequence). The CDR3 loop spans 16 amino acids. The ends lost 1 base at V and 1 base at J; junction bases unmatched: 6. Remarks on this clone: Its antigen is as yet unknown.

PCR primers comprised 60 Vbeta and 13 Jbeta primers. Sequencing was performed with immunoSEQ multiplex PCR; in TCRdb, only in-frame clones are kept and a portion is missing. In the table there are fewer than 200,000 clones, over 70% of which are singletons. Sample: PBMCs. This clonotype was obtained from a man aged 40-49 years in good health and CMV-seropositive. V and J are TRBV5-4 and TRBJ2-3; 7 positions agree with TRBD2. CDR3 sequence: CASSLRRERGTDTQYF. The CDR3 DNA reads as TGTGCCAGCAGCTTGCGGCGGGAGAGGGGCACAGATACGCAGTATTTT.